These T cell receptor beta chains were read from a single sample in a study of shared clonotypes between healthy human individuals. Clones were read by immunoSEQ multiplex PCR, and TCRdb kept only the in-frame ones, dropping some. The profile shows roughly 2 million clones, roughly 94% of them singletons. Sequenced input: naive CD4+ T cells sorted from blood. The receptors shown here come from a man younger than 35 in good health. Each CDR3 is given with its conserved first and last residue. Each record gives: V gene, D gene, J gene, clone size, CDR3 DNA, CDR3 protein. The D gene is left open where the match is weak. Expanded clones are given a class, and other clones once, few, many or no size at all.

>TRBV30|.|TRBJ1-3|.
TGTGCCTGGAAGGCAGGGACCTCTGGAAACACCATATATTTT
CAWKAGTSGNTIYF
>TRBV28|.|TRBJ1-1|.
TGTGCCACCATCTTCCGGGGGATTGAAGCTTTCTTT
CATIFRGIEAFF
>TRBV6-4|.|TRBJ1-2|.
TGTGCCAGCAGTGAGGCGGCCAGGGACACCCCCAAGGATGGCTACACCTTC
CASSEAARDTPKDGYTF
>TRBV5-1|.|TRBJ1-2|.
TGCGCCAGCAGTGGCTCTTCTAACTATGGCTACACCTTC
CASSGSSNYGYTF
>TRBV27|TRBD1|TRBJ2-2|.
TGTGCCAGCAGTTTAAGAACAGGGGGTGCGAACACCGGGGAGCTGTTTTTT
CASSLRTGGANTGELFF
>TRBV7-9|.|TRBJ2-3|.
TGTGCCAGCAGCCCCACGGATACGCAGTATTTT
CASSPTDTQYF
>TRBV6-1|.|TRBJ1-4|.
TGTGCCAGCAGTGAAGGGGTCGGGAAACTGTTTTTT
CASSEGVGKLFF
>TRBV5-6|.|TRBJ2-3|.
TGTGCCAGCAGCGAAAAACTTTGGTTTTTGACAGATACGCAGTATTTT
CASSEKLWFLTDTQYF
>TRBV10-3|.|TRBJ2-1|.
TGTGCCATCAGTGAGTATGGTAGCGATGAGCAGTTCTTC
CAISEYGSDEQFF
>TRBV18|.|TRBJ2-3|.
TGTGCCAGCTCACCAACGATCCTAGCCGCAGATACGCAGTATTTT
CASSPTILAADTQYF
>TRBV4-3|TRBD2|TRBJ2-7|.
TGCGCCAGCAGCCCTTGGACTAGCGGGGATCGGAGCTTC
CASSPWTSGDRSF
>TRBV28|.|TRBJ2-7|.
TGTGCCAGCAGTTTATTCGAAGGGGACCACGAGCAGTACTTC
CASSLFEGDHEQYF
>TRBV2|TRBD1|TRBJ1-5|.
TGTGCCAGCAGTGAGGGGCCGACCAGGGGGCGTCAGCCCCAGCATTTT
CASSEGPTRGRQPQHF
>TRBV5-5|TRBD1|TRBJ1-4|.
TGTGCCAGCAGCACGGACAGGGCGACTAATGAAAAACTGTTTTTT
CASSTDRATNEKLFF
>TRBV11-2|.|TRBJ1-4|.
TGTGCCAGCAGCTTAGACGGGGGAGAAAAACTGTTTTTT
CASSLDGGEKLFF
>TRBV7-9|.|TRBJ1-5|.
TGTGCCAGCAGCTTAGGGAAAGGGGGCAATCAGCCCCAGCATTTT
CASSLGKGGNQPQHF
>TRBV5-4|TRBD1|TRBJ2-7|once
TGTGCCAGCAGCTCTCCGGGACAGAGCTTCTACGAGCAGTACTTC
CASSSPGQSFYEQYF
>TRBV2|.|TRBJ1-5|.
TGTGCCAGCAGCCCGACAAGTTATAGCAATCAGCCCCAGCATTTT
CASSPTSYSNQPQHF
>TRBV6-6|.|TRBJ2-7|.
TGTGCCAGCAGTTACGAGTACGAGCAGTACTTC
CASSYEYEQYF
>TRBV30|.|TRBJ2-3|few
TGTGCCTGGAGTGTTAGCCCAGATACGCAGTATTTT
CAWSVSPDTQYF
>TRBV19|.|TRBJ2-7|.
TGTGCCAGTACCACCGCGGGCCTCTACGAGCAGTACTTC
CASTTAGLYEQYF
>TRBV7-9|TRBD1|TRBJ1-6|.
TGTGCCAGCAGCCATTTGACAGGGGGGTGGATTGATTCACCCCTCCACTTT
CASSHLTGGWIDSPLHF
>TRBV5-4|.|TRBJ2-7|.
TGTGCCAGCAGCGAAGACTGGAACTACGAGCAGTACTTC
CASSEDWNYEQYF
>TRBV6-5|TRBD2|TRBJ2-1|.
TGTGCCAGCAGCTCGACCCAGAGGGGAGGGGATGAGCAGTTCTTC
CASSSTQRGGDEQFF
>TRBV2|.|TRBJ2-5|.
TGTGCCAGCAGAACGGCGGGAAAGACCCAGTACTTC
CASRTAGKTQYF
>TRBV6-1|.|TRBJ2-7|once
TGTGCCAGCAGTGTCGGAGAGGGTTCTTCCTACGAGCAGTACTTC
CASSVGEGSSYEQYF
>TRBV5-4|TRBD1|TRBJ2-7|.
TGTGCCAGCAGCCTGGGACAGGGGCCCTACGAGCAGTACTTC
CASSLGQGPYEQYF
>TRBV5-1|.|TRBJ2-7|.
TGCGCCAGCAGCGAAGGCAGCTACGAGCAGTACTTC
CASSEGSYEQYF
>TRBV9|.|TRBJ2-5|.
TGTGCCAGCAGCTACGGCAGGGCATGGGAGACCCAGTACTTC
CASSYGRAWETQYF
>TRBV21-1|.|TRBJ2-5|.
TGTGCCAGCAGCAACCCCTGCGCGGGAGGTGTCCAGTACTTC
CASSNPCAGGVQYF
>TRBV30|.|TRBJ1-1|.
TGTGCCTGGAGCAAGGATAACACTGAAGCTTTCTTT
CAWSKDNTEAFF
>TRBV5-8|.|TRBJ2-6|.
TGTGCCAGCAGCTTATCAGGGACTGGGGCCAACGTCCTGACTTTC
CASSLSGTGANVLTF
>TRBV6-5|TRBD2|TRBJ2-7|.
TGTGCCACCCAGGCGGGGGGCGGGTACGAGCAGTACTTC
CATQAGGGYEQYF
>TRBV6-5|.|TRBJ2-2|.
TGTGCCAGCAATAGCCCTCTTTCCCCCGGGGAGCTGTTTTTT
CASNSPLSPGELFF
>TRBV5-1|TRBD2|TRBJ2-1|.
TGCGCCAGCAGCTTGGCGGGGGGGCCCAATGAGCAGTTCTTC
CASSLAGGPNEQFF
>TRBV6-1|.|TRBJ1-1|once
TGTGCCAGCAGCCAGAACATGAACACTGAAGCTTTCTTT
CASSQNMNTEAFF
>TRBV30|.|TRBJ2-3|.
TGTGCCTGGAGTGTACAATTAGGGGGAACAGATACGCAGTATTTT
CAWSVQLGGTDTQYF
>TRBV7-7|.|TRBJ2-5|.
TGTGCTAGCAGCTTACGGACAGTCCAAGAGACCCAGTACTTC
CASSLRTVQETQYF
>TRBV6-5|.|TRBJ1-2|.
TGTGCCAGCAGAAACTGGGGGGGGGTGTCTGAGGGCTACACCTTC
CASRNWGGVSEGYTF
>TRBV2|.|TRBJ2-7|.
TGTGCCAGCAGTGTTGGAGGGGGCGTCTACGAGCAGTACTTC
CASSVGGGVYEQYF
>TRBV4-1|.|TRBJ2-5|.
TGCGCCAGCAGCCAAGCTGTTCAAGAGACCCAGTACTTC
CASSQAVQETQYF
>TRBV21-1|.|TRBJ1-2|.
TGTGCCAGCAGCAAAGGGGGCAGTGGCTACACCTTC
CASSKGGSGYTF
>TRBV19|TRBD1|TRBJ1-6|few
TGTGCCAGTAGGACAGGGTTTAATTCACCCCTCCACTTT
CASRTGFNSPLHF
>TRBV7-9|TRBD1|TRBJ1-6|few
TGTGCCAGCAGCTCCGACAGGGGCGTAGATTCACCCCTCCACTTT
CASSSDRGVDSPLHF
>TRBV6-5|.|TRBJ2-1|.
TGTGCCAGCAGTCCCTTTTTGACCCTGGGCGGTGAGCAGTTCTTC
CASSPFLTLGGEQFF
>TRBV6-5|.|TRBJ1-3|.
TGTGCCAGCAGTTATGCGGTAAACTCTGGAAACACCATATATTTT
CASSYAVNSGNTIYF
>TRBV28|.|TRBJ1-1|.
TGTGCCAGCAGTTCCCCGGCAGGTCGGACTGAAGCTTTCTTT
CASSSPAGRTEAFF
>TRBV5-1|TRBD1|TRBJ2-3|.
TGCGCCAGCAGCGTTAAGACCCCAGGGGGTCCCACAGATACGCAGTATTTT
CASSVKTPGGPTDTQYF
>TRBV6-1|.|TRBJ2-2|.
TGTGCCAGCAGTGGCCACACCGGGGAGCTGTTTTTT
CASSGHTGELFF
>TRBV7-2|.|TRBJ2-6|.
TGTGCTAGCAGCTTAATTTCACAGGAGAGCTCTGGGGCCAACGTCCTGACTTTC
CASSLISQESSGANVLTF
>TRBV5-1|.|TRBJ2-7|.
TGCGCCAGCAGCTTGGAACAGGGCTCCTACGAGCAGTACTTC
CASSLEQGSYEQYF
>TRBV5-4|.|TRBJ2-7|.
TGTGCCAGCAGCTCCTTTGAAGACGAGCAGTACTTC
CASSSFEDEQYF
>TRBV7-2|.|TRBJ2-1|.
TGTGCCAGCAGCGTGGTAGCGGTGGTGAATGAGCAGTTCTTC
CASSVVAVVNEQFF
>TRBV10-1|.|TRBJ2-2|.
TGCGCCAGCAGTGAGTCGGTTACAGGAGGGGAGCTGTTTTTT
CASSESVTGGELFF
>TRBV4-1|.|TRBJ1-4|.
TGCGCCAGCAGCAAGACAACTAATGAAAAACTGTTTTTT
CASSKTTNEKLFF
>TRBV4-3|TRBD1|TRBJ2-7|.
TGCGCCAGCAGTCCGAATCCGGACAGGTCTCACGAGCAGTACTTC
CASSPNPDRSHEQYF